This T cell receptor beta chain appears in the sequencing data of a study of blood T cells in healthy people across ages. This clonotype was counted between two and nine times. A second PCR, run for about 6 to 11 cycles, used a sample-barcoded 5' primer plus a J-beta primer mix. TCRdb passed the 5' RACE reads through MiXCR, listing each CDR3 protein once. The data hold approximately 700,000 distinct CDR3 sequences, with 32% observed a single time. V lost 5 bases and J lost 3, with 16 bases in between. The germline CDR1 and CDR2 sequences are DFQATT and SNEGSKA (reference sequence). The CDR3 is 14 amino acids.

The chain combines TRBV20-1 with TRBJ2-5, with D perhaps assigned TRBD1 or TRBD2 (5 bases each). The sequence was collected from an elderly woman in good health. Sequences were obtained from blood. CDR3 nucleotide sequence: TGCAGTGCTTCCCGGGACGCAAGAAAAGAGACCCAGTACTTC. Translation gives CSASRDARKETQYF.